The next 4 T cell receptor beta chains were all read from a single sample in a study of PD-L1 blockade in urothelial cancer. TCRdb's table, derived via immunoSEQ multiplex PCR, lists solely in-frame clones and lacks some. The table includes under 150,000 clones, 75% to 90% detected once. Time point of the sample: peripheral blood 6 weeks after treatment start. Material: PBMCs, obtained around atezolizumab (anti-PD-L1) treatment. The receptors originated from a man between 60 and 70 years old with urothelial cancer.

The chain carries TRBV5-5 and TRBJ1-1, with D perhaps matching TRBD1 (6 bases). CDR3 length: 14 residues. The V and J ends lost 3 bases and 1 base respectively, with 10 bases between them. CDR1 and CDR2 (germline): SGHKS, YYEKEE (reference sequence). DNA of the CDR3: TGTGCCAGCAGCTCCCCGGACAGGAACACTGAAGCTTTCTTT. Its protein product is CASSSPDRNTEAFF.

The chain combines TRBV4-3 with TRBJ1-3; possible D gene TRBD1, 5 bases. V shed 4 bases and J shed 4 bases, with 11 bases lying between them. Germline lookup yields CDR1 LGHNA and CDR2 YSLEER. There are 14 residues in the CDR3. CDR3 nucleotide sequence: TGCGCCAGCAGCCGACAGACAGTAGGAAACACCATATATTTT. This gives the protein CASSRQTVGNTIYF.

This clone showed up just once. V is TRBV7-9 and J is TRBJ2-1; 7 bases align to TRBD2. With V trimmed by 4 bases and J by 8 bases, 8 bases remained unmatched. The germline V gene encodes CDR1 SEHNR and CDR2 FQNEAQ (reference sequence). The CDR3 has 14 amino acids. CDR3 nucleotides: TGTGCCAGCAGCTCTCAGACTAGCACGGATGAGCAGTTCTTC. Translation gives CASSSQTSTDEQFF.

The chain is built from TRBV7-6 and TRBJ2-7; D is possibly TRBD2 (6 bases). Germline CDR1 is SGHVS and CDR2 is FNYEAQ. The CDR3 is 16 amino acids. Trimming took off 0 bases at V and 2 bases at J, with 14 bases between the two ends. The CDR3 DNA follows: TGTGCCAGCAGCTTAGCCTCCGGGACTGCAACCTACGAGCAGTACTTC. Its protein product is CASSLASGTATYEQYF.